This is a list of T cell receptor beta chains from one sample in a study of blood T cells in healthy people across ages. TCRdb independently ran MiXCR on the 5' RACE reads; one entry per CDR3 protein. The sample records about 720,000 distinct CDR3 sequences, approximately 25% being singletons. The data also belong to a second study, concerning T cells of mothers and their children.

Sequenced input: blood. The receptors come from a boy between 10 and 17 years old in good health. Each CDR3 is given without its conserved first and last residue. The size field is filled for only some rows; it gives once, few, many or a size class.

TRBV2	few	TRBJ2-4	ASSEESSPNIQY
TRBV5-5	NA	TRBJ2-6	ASSLGVVEVLSGANVLT
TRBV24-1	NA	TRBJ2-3	ATSDFPDTQY
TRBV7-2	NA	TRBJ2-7	ASSLGGPYEHY
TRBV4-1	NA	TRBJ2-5	ASSQEGRQQETQY
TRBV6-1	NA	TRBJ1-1	ASHRPPPSTVDHWEAF
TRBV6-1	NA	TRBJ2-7	ASSEVVGSYEQY
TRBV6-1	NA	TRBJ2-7	ATKDEVYEQY
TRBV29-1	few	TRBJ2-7	SVKQREATYEQY
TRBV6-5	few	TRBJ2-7	ASTSGRDGYEQY
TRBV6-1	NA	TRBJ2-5	AGSGSWETQY
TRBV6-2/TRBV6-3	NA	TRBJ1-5	ASSSRDSGGNQPQH
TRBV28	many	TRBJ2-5	ASRRPQGTGETQY
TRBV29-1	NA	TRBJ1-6	SVHRWRVRPYNSPLH
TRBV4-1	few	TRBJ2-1	ASSRGATYNEQF
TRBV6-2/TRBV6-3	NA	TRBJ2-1	ASTRTGNEQF
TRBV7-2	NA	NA	ASSLVAGAWSGSKDEQF